This TCR beta chain was recorded in a study of OX40 agonist ivuxolimab in advanced cancers. TCRdb keeps only in-frame clones here, not all; method: immunoSEQ multiplex PCR. The sample contains 97,000 or so clones, 90% of which appear only once. This CDR3 contains 15 residues. The germline CDR1 and CDR2 sequences are SGHRS and YFSETQ. Losses at the gene ends were 1 base for V and 9 bases for J; bases not matched to a gene: 10. This chain joins TRBV5-1 and TRBJ2-1; 7 nucleotides agree with TRBD1. The material was CD4+ or CD8+ T cells sorted from blood, obtained in a trial of the OX40 agonist ivuxolimab. The receptor comes from an adult with an advanced solid tumor such as melanoma, head and neck, liver or kidney cancer. CDR3 DNA sequence: TGCGCCAGCAGCTTGATGTTTGCAGGGGGTCGTGAGCAGTTCTTC. Protein: CASSLMFAGGREQFF.